Sequencing of this TCR beta chain was carried out in a study of shared clonotypes between healthy human individuals. The CDR3 extends over 13 amino acids. Germline V lookup: CDR1 MNHNS, CDR2 SASEGT. V lost 1 base, J lost 5 bases, and 5 bases lay in between. Across several immunoSEQ plates, the genomic DNA of each subset was split evenly. Some clones are missing from TCRdb's copy, which holds only in-frame ones; the method was immunoSEQ multiplex PCR. The repertoire holds over a million clones, with roughly 95% as singletons. This sequence joins TRBV6-1 and TRBJ2-2; D gene ambiguous. The sequenced sample was naive CD4+ T cells sorted from blood. Subset of the sample: CD45RA+ positively selected. This clonotype originated in a man aged 30 to 45 in good health. This chain's CDR3 is CASSEEGTGELFF. In nucleotides, the CDR3 is TGTGCCAGCAGTGAAGAAGGGACCGGGGAGCTGTTTTTT.